Listed below are T cell receptor beta chains from one sample, sequenced in a study of regulatory T cells in long-lasting Graves disease. MiXCR, run by TCRdb on the multiplex PCR reads, gives a single entry per CDR3 protein. The sample records a few hundred thousand distinct CDR3 sequences, roughly 10% being singletons. The same data also contributed to another study, on T cells in Graves' hyperthyroidism and ophthalmopathy.

The material was peripheral blood mononuclear cells (PBMCs), obtained at new diagnosis, from a patient treated with antithyroid drugs. All receptors derive from a woman aged 18-30 years with Graves disease. Each CDR3 is given with its conserved first and last residue. The D gene is left open where the match is weak. Size is stated for part of the rows, as once, few or many counts, or as a class when the clone is expanded.

clone_size	v_call	j_call	d_call	cdr3_aa	cdr3_nt
NA	TRBV6-2/TRBV6-3	TRBJ2-7	NA	CASSETGGTYEQYF	TGTGCCAGCAGTGAAACTGGGGGGACCTACGAGCAGTACTTC
many	TRBV12-3/TRBV12-4	TRBJ1-1	TRBD1	CASRYRGMNTEAFF	TGTGCCAGCAGATACAGGGGGATGAACACTGAAGCTTTCTTT
many	TRBV24-1	TRBJ1-1	TRBD1	CATSSTGESGEAFF	TGTGCCACCAGCTCAACAGGGGAATCGGGTGAAGCTTTCTTT
many	TRBV6-2/TRBV6-3	TRBJ2-5	NA	CASSFSSQETQYF	TGTGCCAGCAGTTTCTCCAGCCAAGAGACCCAGTACTTC
many	TRBV18	TRBJ1-1	NA	CASSSGNEDSNTEAFF	TGTGCCAGCTCATCAGGGAACGAGGATTCGAACACTGAAGCTTTCTTT
many	TRBV4-1	TRBJ2-3	NA	CASSEYPHRVGDTQYF	TGCGCCAGCAGCGAATATCCCCACAGGGTCGGAGATACGCAGTATTTT
many	TRBV6-9	TRBJ1-4	NA	CASSYSVTGPGEKLFF	TGTGCCAGCAGTTACTCAGTGACAGGTCCCGGTGAAAAACTGTTTTTT
many	TRBV6-1	TRBJ1-5	NA	CASGRARDQPQHF	TGTGCCAGCGGCAGGGCTAGGGATCAGCCCCAGCATTTT
NA	TRBV27	TRBJ2-5	TRBD2	CASRRGGTQYF	TGTGCCAGCAGACGGGGGGGGACCCAGTACTTC
many	TRBV19	TRBJ1-1	NA	CASSIELAGEAFF	TGTGCCAGTAGTATAGAACTGGCCGGTGAAGCTTTCTTT
many	TRBV12-3/TRBV12-4	TRBJ2-1	TRBD1	CASSTRTGGSPNEQFF	TGTGCCAGCAGTACCAGGACAGGGGGCTCACCGAATGAGCAGTTCTTC
many	TRBV20-1	TRBJ2-5	TRBD1	CSAPTGDVETQYF	TGCAGTGCTCCGACAGGGGACGTGGAGACCCAGTACTTC
many	TRBV7-2	TRBJ2-2	TRBD2	CASSLMLAGFPNTGELFF	TGTGCCAGCAGCTTAATGCTAGCGGGGTTTCCAAACACCGGGGAGCTGTTTTTT
many	TRBV12-3/TRBV12-4	TRBJ2-1	TRBD2	CASSLARLAMINEQFF	TGTGCCAGCAGTTTAGCGAGACTAGCGATGATTAATGAGCAGTTCTTC
NA	TRBV12-3/TRBV12-4	TRBJ2-5	TRBD2	CASSWRGFRRDQETQYF	TGTGCCAGCAGTTGGCGGGGGTTCCGAAGGGACCAAGAGACCCAGTACTTC
NA	TRBV6-5	TRBJ1-2	NA	CASSYPLRPSRSRYNYGYTF	TGTGCCAGCAGTTACCCACTACGCCCGTCCAGATCCCGATATAACTATGGCTACACCTTC
NA	TRBV20-1	TRBJ1-6	NA	CSARNGGSGNNSPLHF	TGCAGTGCTAGAAACGGGGGGTCAGGGAACAATTCACCCCTCCACTTT
many	TRBV29-1	TRBJ1-2	TRBD1	CSVMVPAGGVGGYTF	TGCAGCGTTATGGTCCCCGCAGGGGGCGTGGGTGGCTACACCTTC
many	TRBV7-2	TRBJ2-7	TRBD2	CASSYYSRSSGSSYEQYF	TGTGCCAGCAGCTATTACTCTCGGAGCAGCGGGAGCTCCTACGAGCAGTACTTC
few	TRBV25-1	TRBJ1-2	NA	CASSETGAGDGYTF	TGTGCCAGCAGTGAAACGGGGGCAGGGGATGGCTACACCTTC
many	TRBV12-3/TRBV12-4	TRBJ1-6	NA	CASSLVSGANNSPLHF	TGTGCCAGCAGTTTAGTATCGGGGGCGAATAATTCACCCCTCCACTTT
many	TRBV7-3	TRBJ2-1	TRBD2	CASSLLAGAGNEQFF	TGTGCCAGCAGCTTGCTTGCGGGAGCCGGCAATGAGCAGTTCTTC
many	TRBV18	TRBJ1-1	TRBD1	CASSRVAGQGVFTEAFF	TGTGCCAGCTCACGGGTTGCGGGACAGGGGGTTTTCACTGAAGCTTTCTTT
many	TRBV7-9	TRBJ2-5	NA	CASRGGSGETQYF	TGTGCCAGCAGAGGGGGGAGTGGAGAGACCCAGTACTTC
many	TRBV7-2	TRBJ2-7	NA	CASSLIGLTYEQYF	TGTGCCAGCAGCTTAATTGGTTTGACCTACGAGCAGTACTTC
few	TRBV18	TRBJ2-6	NA	CASSSGVPDSGANVLTF	TGTGCCAGCTCCTCAGGGGTCCCAGACTCGGGGGCCAACGTCCTGACTTTC
many	TRBV29-1	TRBJ2-1	TRBD2	CSVGGTSGYNEQFF	TGCAGCGTGGGGGGGACTAGCGGCTACAATGAGCAGTTCTTC
many	TRBV7-3	TRBJ2-1	NA	CASSLVSGGYNEQFF	TGTGCCAGCAGCTTAGTTAGCGGAGGCTACAATGAGCAGTTCTTC
NA	TRBV27	TRBJ2-6	NA	CASKGRSSGANVLTF	TGTGCCAGCAAGGGCCGGAGCTCTGGGGCCAACGTCCTGACTTTC
many	TRBV28	TRBJ2-2	NA	CASLTGLGTGELFF	TGTGCCAGTCTAACAGGGCTCGGCACCGGGGAGCTGTTTTTT
many	TRBV27	TRBJ1-2	TRBD1	CASSRGQANYGYTF	TGTGCCAGCAGCCGAGGACAGGCTAACTATGGCTACACCTTC
many	TRBV5-1	TRBJ1-4	NA	CASSRRGLGREKLFF	TGCGCCAGCAGCAGAAGGGGTTTAGGAAGAGAAAAACTGTTTTTT
NA	TRBV18	TRBJ1-3	NA	CASSRTPGPDTGPENTIYF	TGTGCCAGCTCACGCACCCCAGGCCCCGATACAGGGCCGGAAAACACCATATATTTT
many	TRBV27	TRBJ2-1	TRBD2	CASSSRLAGGNEQFF	TGTGCCAGCAGTTCGAGACTAGCGGGAGGGAATGAGCAGTTCTTC
few	TRBV12-3/TRBV12-4	TRBJ1-5	NA	CASSLKVGADNRPQHF	TGTGCCAGCAGCCTAAAGGTTGGGGCGGACAATCGGCCCCAGCATTTT
few	TRBV20-1	TRBJ2-6	NA	CSARAAGANVLTF	TGCAGTGCTAGGGCGGCTGGGGCCAACGTCCTGACTTTC
NA	TRBV29-1	TRBJ2-1	NA	CSVEHRFNEQFF	TGCAGCGTTGAACATCGTTTCAATGAGCAGTTCTTC
few	TRBV7-9	TRBJ2-3	TRBD2	CASSSPYWTSGGAPLFTDTQYF	TGTGCCAGCAGCTCCCCTTATTGGACTAGCGGGGGTGCACCGCTTTTCACAGATACGCAGTATTTT
many	TRBV5-5	TRBJ2-7	NA	CASSPRDSINYEQYF	TGTGCCAGCAGCCCCAGGGACTCAATCAACTACGAGCAGTACTTC
many	TRBV20-1	TRBJ1-1	NA	CSARWPGTEAFF	TGCAGTGCTAGATGGCCGGGCACTGAAGCTTTCTTT
many	TRBV7-2	TRBJ2-3	TRBD2	CASSFQRGARTDTQYF	TGTGCCAGCAGCTTCCAGCGGGGGGCGCGGACAGATACGCAGTATTTT
NA	TRBV3-1	TRBJ2-5	NA	CASSQDQQETQYF	TGTGCCAGCAGCCAAGACCAACAAGAGACCCAGTACTTC
many	TRBV7-8	TRBJ1-4	TRBD1	CASSLYRGANEKLFF	TGTGCCAGCAGCTTGTACAGGGGGGCTAATGAAAAACTGTTTTTT
many	TRBV11-2	TRBJ2-3	NA	CASSFGGSRMYTQYF	TGTGCCAGCAGCTTCGGTGGGAGTAGGATGTATACGCAGTATTTT
few	TRBV6-1	TRBJ2-6	TRBD1	CASRPQTGPFSGANVLTF	TGTGCCAGCAGACCACAGACAGGGCCTTTCTCTGGGGCCAACGTCCTGACTTTC
NA	TRBV15	TRBJ2-1	NA	CATSRLRTEQFF	TGTGCCACCAGCAGACTACGGACAGAGCAGTTCTTC
many	TRBV3-1	TRBJ1-5	NA	CASSQGNSNQPQHF	TGTGCCAGCAGCCAAGGGAATAGCAATCAGCCCCAGCATTTT
NA	TRBV29-1	TRBJ1-1	TRBD1	CSVVDRAQNTEAFF	TGCAGCGTTGTGGACAGGGCCCAGAACACTGAAGCTTTCTTT
many	TRBV4-3	TRBJ2-3	TRBD1	CASSQEPPTGTTDTQYF	TGCGCCAGCAGCCAGGAGCCCCCGACAGGGACCACAGATACGCAGTATTTT
many	TRBV28	TRBJ1-3	NA	CASRSGTASGNTIYF	TGTGCCAGCCGCTCGGGTACAGCCTCTGGAAACACCATATATTTT
many	TRBV19	TRBJ1-2	TRBD1	CASKDRGPHHNYGYTF	TGTGCCAGTAAAGACAGGGGGCCGCACCATAACTATGGCTACACCTTC
many	TRBV10-3	TRBJ1-1	TRBD1	CAIRTGKGTEAFF	TGTGCCATCAGGACAGGGAAAGGCACTGAAGCTTTCTTT
NA	TRBV4-1	TRBJ1-6	TRBD1	CASSQANRDSWSSYNSPLHF	TGCGCCAGCAGCCAAGCTAACAGGGACAGCTGGAGCTCCTATAATTCACCCCTCCACTTT
NA	TRBV9	TRBJ2-7	TRBD1	CASSVDPGQGNYEQYF	TGTGCCAGCAGCGTAGATCCGGGACAGGGGAACTACGAGCAGTACTTC
many	TRBV7-9	TRBJ2-5	NA	CASSFPSPGAQETQYF	TGTGCCAGCAGCTTTCCCTCCCCCGGGGCCCAAGAGACCCAGTACTTC
few	TRBV6-1	TRBJ1-2	TRBD1	CASSTGGANTF	TGTGCCAGCAGCACAGGGGGCGCGAACACCTTC
many	TRBV15	TRBJ1-5	TRBD1	CATSPTGHGNQPQHF	TGTGCCACCAGTCCGACAGGGCATGGCAATCAGCCCCAGCATTTT